This T cell receptor (beta chain) emerged from a study of T cells in Graves' hyperthyroidism and ophthalmopathy. As to this clonotype: The antigen remains unidentified. This may come from a read error, since a much larger clone is one base off.

From more than 8 ml of fresh peripheral blood, PBMCs were isolated. Study-level results: A model of 13 V-J features distinguished ophthalmopathy from stable hyperthyroidism.

There were TCR beta CDR3 regions amplified from RNA transcripts. The TCR CDR3 first-round RT-PCR relied on the HTBI primer set. From the multiplex PCR reads, TCRdb called clonotypes with MiXCR, one entry per CDR3 protein. In the table there are approximately 410,000 distinct CDR3 sequences, roughly 15% of which are singletons. The CDR3 is 12 amino acids. Per the germline V gene, CDR1 is SEHNR and CDR2 is FQNEAQ (reference sequence). The gene calls are TRBV7-9 and TRBJ1-1, with a weak D call TRBD1 (5 bases). This TCR came from a man between 18 and 29 years old with Graves' ophthalmopathy. The sequenced sample was blood. CDR3 protein: CTSSPQGFEAFF. DNA of the CDR3: TGTACCAGCAGCCCCCAGGGTTTTGAAGCTTTCTTT.